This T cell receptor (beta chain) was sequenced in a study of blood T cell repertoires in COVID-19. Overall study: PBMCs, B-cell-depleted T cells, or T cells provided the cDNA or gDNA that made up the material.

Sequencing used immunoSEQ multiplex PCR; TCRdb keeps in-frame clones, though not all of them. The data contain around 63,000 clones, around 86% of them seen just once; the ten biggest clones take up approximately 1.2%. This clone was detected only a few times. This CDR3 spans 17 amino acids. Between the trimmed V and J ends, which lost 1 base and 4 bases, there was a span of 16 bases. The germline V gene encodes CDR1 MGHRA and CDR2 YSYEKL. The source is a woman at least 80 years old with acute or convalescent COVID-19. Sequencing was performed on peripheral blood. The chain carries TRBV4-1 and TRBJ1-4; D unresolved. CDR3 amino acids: CASSQGRMGSGNEKLFF. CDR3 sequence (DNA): TGCGCCAGCAGCCAAGGCCGAATGGGCAGCGGTAATGAAAAACTGTTTTTT.